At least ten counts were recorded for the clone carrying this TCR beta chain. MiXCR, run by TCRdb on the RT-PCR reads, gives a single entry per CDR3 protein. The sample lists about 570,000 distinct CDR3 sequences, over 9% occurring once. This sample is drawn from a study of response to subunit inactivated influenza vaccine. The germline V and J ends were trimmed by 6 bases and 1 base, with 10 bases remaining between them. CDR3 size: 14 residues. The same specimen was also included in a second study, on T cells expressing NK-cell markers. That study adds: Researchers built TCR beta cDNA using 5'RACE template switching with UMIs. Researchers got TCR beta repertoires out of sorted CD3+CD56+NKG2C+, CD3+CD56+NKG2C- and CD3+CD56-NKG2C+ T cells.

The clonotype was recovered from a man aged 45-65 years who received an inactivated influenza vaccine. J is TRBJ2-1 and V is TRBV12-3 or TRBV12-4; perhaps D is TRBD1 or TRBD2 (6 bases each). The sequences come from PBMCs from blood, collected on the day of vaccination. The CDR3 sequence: CASRGGTSYNEQFF. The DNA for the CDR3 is TGTGCCAGCAGGGGGGGCACTTCCTACAATGAGCAGTTCTTC.